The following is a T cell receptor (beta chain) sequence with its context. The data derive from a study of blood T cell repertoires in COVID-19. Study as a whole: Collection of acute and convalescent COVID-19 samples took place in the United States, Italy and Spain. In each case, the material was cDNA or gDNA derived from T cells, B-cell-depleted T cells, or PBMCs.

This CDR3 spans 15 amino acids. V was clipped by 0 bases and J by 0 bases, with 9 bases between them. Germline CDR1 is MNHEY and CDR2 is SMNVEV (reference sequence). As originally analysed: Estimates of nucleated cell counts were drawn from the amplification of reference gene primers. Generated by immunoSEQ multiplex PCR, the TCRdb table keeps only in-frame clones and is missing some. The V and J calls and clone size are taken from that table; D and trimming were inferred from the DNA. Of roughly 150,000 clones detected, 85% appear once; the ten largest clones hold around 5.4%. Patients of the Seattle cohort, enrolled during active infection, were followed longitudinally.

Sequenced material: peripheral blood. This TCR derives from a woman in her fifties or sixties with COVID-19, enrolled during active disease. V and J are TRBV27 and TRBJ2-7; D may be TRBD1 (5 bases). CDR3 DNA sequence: TGTGCCAGCAGTTTATCTTGGCAGGGCTCCTACGAGCAGTACTTC. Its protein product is CASSLSWQGSYEQYF.